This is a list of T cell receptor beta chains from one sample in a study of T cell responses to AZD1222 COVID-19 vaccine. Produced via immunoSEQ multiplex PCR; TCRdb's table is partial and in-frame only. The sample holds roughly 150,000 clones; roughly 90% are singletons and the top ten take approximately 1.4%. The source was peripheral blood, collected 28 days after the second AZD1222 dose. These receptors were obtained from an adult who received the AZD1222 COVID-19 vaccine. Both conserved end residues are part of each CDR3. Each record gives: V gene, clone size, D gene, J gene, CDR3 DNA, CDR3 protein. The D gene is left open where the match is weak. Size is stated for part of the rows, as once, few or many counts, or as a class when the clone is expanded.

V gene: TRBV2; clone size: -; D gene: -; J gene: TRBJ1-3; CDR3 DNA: TGTGCCAGCGACTCACGGAAAATCTCTGGAAACACCATATATTTT; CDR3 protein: CASDSRKISGNTIYF
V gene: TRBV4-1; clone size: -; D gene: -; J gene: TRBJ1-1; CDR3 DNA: TGCGCCAGCAGCCAATCGGTGGGAATTAGGACTGAAGCTTTCTTT; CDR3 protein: CASSQSVGIRTEAFF
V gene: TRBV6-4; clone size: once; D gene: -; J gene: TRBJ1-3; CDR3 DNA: TGTGCCCCTTACGGGGCAACTCTTCTTGGTGGAAACACCATATATTTT; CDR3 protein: CAPYGATLLGGNTIYF
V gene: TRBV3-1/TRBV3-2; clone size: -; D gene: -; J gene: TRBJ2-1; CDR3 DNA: TGTGCCAGCAGCCGTGTGAGTCATGAGCAGTTCTTC; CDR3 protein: CASSRVSHEQFF
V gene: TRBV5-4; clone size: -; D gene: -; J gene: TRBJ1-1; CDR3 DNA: TGTGCCAGCAGCTTCCTGGCCAACGGTCGCACTGAAGCTTTCTTT; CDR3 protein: CASSFLANGRTEAFF
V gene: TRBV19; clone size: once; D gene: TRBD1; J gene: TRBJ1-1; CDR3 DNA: TGTGCCAGTAGTACTCGGGACAGGGGAGGAATGAACACTGAAGCTTTCTTT; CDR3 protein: CASSTRDRGGMNTEAFF
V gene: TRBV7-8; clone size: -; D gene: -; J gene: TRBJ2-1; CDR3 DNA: TGTGCCAGCAGCCGGGACTTAGGGTGGTTGAATGAGCAGTTCTTC; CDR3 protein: CASSRDLGWLNEQFF
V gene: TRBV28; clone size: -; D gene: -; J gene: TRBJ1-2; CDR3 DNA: TGTGCCAGCACCCAGGACCCCATTCGGGGCTACACCTTC; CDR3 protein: CASTQDPIRGYTF
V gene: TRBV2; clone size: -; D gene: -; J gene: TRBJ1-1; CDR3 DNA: TGTGCCAGCAGTCGGGACTCGACCAGTGAAGCTTTCTTT; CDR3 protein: CASSRDSTSEAFF
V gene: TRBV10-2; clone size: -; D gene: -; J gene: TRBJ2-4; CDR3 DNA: TGCGCCAGCAGTAGAGAAGTAGCCAAAAACATTCAGTACTTC; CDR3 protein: CASSREVAKNIQYF
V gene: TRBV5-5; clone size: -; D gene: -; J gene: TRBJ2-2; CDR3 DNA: TGTGCCAGCAGCTTGGTATTCACCGGGGAGCTGTTTTTT; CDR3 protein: CASSLVFTGELFF
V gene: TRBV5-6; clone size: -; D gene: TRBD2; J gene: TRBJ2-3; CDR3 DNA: TGTGCCCGCAGCCCGCGGTTTGGGGGGGGAGATACGCAGTATTTT; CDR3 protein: CARSPRFGGGDTQYF
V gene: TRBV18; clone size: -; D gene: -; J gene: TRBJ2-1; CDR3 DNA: TGTGCCAGCTCCTCGGGGCATGAGCAGTTCTTC; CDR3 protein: CASSSGHEQFF
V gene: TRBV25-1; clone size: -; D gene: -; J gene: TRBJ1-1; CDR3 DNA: TGTGCCAGCAGTGAACGTGGATGGGAAGCTTTCTTT; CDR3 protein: CASSERGWEAFF
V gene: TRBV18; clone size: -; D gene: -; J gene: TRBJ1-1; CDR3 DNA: TGTGCCAGCTCACCCCCCGGGGGCGGAATGAACACTGAAGCTTTCTTT; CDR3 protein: CASSPPGGGMNTEAFF
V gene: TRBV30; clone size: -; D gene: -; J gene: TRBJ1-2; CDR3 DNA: TGTGCCTGGAGTATCCAAGGGGGGGGTTATGGCTACACCTTC; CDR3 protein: CAWSIQGGGYGYTF
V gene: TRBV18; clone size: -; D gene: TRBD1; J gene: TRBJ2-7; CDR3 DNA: TGTGCCAGCTCACCAGTCCCGGGACAGAACGAGCAGTACTTC; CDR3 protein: CASSPVPGQNEQYF
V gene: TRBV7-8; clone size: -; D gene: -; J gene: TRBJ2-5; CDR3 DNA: TGTGCCAGCAGCTTAGCGGGAGGGGGCGCCTCCCGAGAGACCCAGTACTTC; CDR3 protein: CASSLAGGGASRETQYF
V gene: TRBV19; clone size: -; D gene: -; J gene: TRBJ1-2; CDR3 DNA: TGTGCCAGTAGTATAACAGGGACGTTTGGTGGCTACACCTTC; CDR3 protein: CASSITGTFGGYTF
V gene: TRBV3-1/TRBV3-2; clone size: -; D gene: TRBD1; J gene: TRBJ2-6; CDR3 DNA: TGTGCCAGCAGCTCCGACAGGGTGTCTGGGGCCAACGTCCTGACTTTC; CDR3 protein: CASSSDRVSGANVLTF
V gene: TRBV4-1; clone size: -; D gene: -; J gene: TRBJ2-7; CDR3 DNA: TGCGCCAGCAGCCAAGTTGGGGGCGAGCAGTACTTC; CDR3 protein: CASSQVGGEQYF
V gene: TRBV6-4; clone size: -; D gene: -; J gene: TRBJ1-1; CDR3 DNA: TGTGCCAGCAGTGACATCCTGCGGAAGAGGAACACTGAAGCTTTCTTT; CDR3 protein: CASSDILRKRNTEAFF
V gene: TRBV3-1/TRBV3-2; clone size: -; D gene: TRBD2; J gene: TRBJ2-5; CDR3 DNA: TGTGCCAGCAGCCAGCGACTAGCGGGACCAGAGACCCAGTACTTC; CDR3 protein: CASSQRLAGPETQYF
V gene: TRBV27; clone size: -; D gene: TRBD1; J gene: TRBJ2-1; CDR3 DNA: TGTGCCAGCAGTCTCCGGGACAGGGTGATAAATGAGCAGTTCTTC; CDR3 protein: CASSLRDRVINEQFF
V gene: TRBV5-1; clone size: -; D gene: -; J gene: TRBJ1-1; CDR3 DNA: TGCGCCAGCAGCTTGAGCATGAACACTGAAGCTTTCTTT; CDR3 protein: CASSLSMNTEAFF
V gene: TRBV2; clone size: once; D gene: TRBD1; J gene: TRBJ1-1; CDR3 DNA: TGTGCCAGCACCGGACAGGGGGCCCAAAACACTGAAGCTTTCTTT; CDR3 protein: CASTGQGAQNTEAFF
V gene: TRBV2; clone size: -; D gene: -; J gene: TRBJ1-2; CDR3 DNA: TGTGCCAGCACGCGGGCCGGGGGGACTGGTGAGGGTGATGGCTACACCTTC; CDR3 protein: CASTRAGGTGEGDGYTF
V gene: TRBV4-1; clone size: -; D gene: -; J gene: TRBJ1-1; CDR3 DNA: TGCGCCAGCAGCCAAGGTCCAGGGAACACTGAAGCTTTCTTT; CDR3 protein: CASSQGPGNTEAFF
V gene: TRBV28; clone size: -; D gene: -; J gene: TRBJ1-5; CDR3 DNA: TGTGCCAGCCGTAGACAGAGAAATCAGCCCCAGCATTTT; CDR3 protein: CASRRQRNQPQHF
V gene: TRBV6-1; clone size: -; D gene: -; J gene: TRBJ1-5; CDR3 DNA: TGTGCCAGCAGTGAAGAGACGGGAAATCAGCCCCAGCATTTT; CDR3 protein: CASSEETGNQPQHF
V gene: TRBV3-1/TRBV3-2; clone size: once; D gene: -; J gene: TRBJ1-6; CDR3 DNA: TGTGCCAGCACCCTCCTTAATTCACCCCTCCACTTT; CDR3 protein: CASTLLNSPLHF
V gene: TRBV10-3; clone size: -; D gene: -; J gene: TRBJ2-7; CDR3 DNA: TGTGCCATCAGTGCGCCCCCGGTAAGCTACGAGCAGTACTTC; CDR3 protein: CAISAPPVSYEQYF
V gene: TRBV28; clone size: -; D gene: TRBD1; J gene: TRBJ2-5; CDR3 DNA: TGTGCCAGCAGTATCCGGACAGGGGCAGGGGGTCAAGAGACCCAGTACTTC; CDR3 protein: CASSIRTGAGGQETQYF
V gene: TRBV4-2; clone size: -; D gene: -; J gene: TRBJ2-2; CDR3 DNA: TGTGCCAGCAGCCAAGATCGAATGGGTCGAGGGCGGTTTAGCGACACCGGGGAGCTGTTTTTT; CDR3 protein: CASSQDRMGRGRFSDTGELFF
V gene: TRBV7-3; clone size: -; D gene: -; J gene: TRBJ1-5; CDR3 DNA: TGTGCCAGCAGCTTAGATCGGGATCAGCCCCAGCATTTT; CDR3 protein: CASSLDRDQPQHF
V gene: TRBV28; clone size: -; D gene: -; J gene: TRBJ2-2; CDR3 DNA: TGTGCCAGCCGAGCAATGGAGTTGACGAACACCGGGGAGCTGTTTTTT; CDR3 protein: CASRAMELTNTGELFF
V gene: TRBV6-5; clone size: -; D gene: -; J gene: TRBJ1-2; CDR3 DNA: TGTGCCAGCAGAGGGGGGACACCTTATGGCTACACCTTC; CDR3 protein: CASRGGTPYGYTF